A selection of T cell receptor beta chains follows, all from one sample in a study of T cells after yellow fever vaccination. Each CDR3 protein is one row after TCRdb ran MiXCR on the 5' RACE reads. The table includes around 160,000 distinct CDR3 sequences, 6.5% to 8.5% detected once. This specimen consisted of CD4+ T cells sorted from PBMCs, obtained about 5 days after the first yellow fever vaccination. The source is a man aged 18 to 30 who received the YFV17D yellow fever vaccine. The CDR3 runs from the conserved cysteine through the conserved F or W. The order of the fields is CDR3 DNA, CDR3 protein, D gene, J gene, V gene, clone size. The D gene is left open where the match is weak. Rows give clone size only sometimes, using once, few, many, or a class for an expanded clone.

DNA: TGTGCCTGGAGTGCGGGACTCACAGATACGCAGTATTTT
CDR3: CAWSAGLTDTQYF
D: -
J: TRBJ2-3
V: TRBV30
size: many

DNA: TGTGCCACCAGTGGCCCGGGGCAGGGGGTAAAGACCCAGTACTTC
CDR3: CATSGPGQGVKTQYF
D: TRBD1
J: TRBJ2-5
V: TRBV24-1
size: -

DNA: TGTGCCAGCAGTGTTCGATCGGCAGAGACCCAGTACTTC
CDR3: CASSVRSAETQYF
D: -
J: TRBJ2-5
V: TRBV6-1
size: many

DNA: TGTGCCAGCAGTCCAGTTCTTAGCTCCTATAATTCACCCCTCCACTTT
CDR3: CASSPVLSSYNSPLHF
D: -
J: TRBJ1-6
V: TRBV27
size: -

DNA: TGTGCCAGCAGTGAACTTTTAAGCTCCTACAATGAGCAGTTCTTC
CDR3: CASSELLSSYNEQFF
D: -
J: TRBJ2-1
V: TRBV2
size: many

DNA: TGTGCCAGCAGTGAACATTGGACAACCGATCAGCCCCAGCATTTT
CDR3: CASSEHWTTDQPQHF
D: -
J: TRBJ1-5
V: TRBV6-1
size: many

DNA: TGTGCCAGCAGTCTGCCCGGGACGGAAAAAGAGACCCAGTACTTC
CDR3: CASSLPGTEKETQYF
D: -
J: TRBJ2-5
V: TRBV28
size: many

DNA: TGTGCCAGTACTGGGCCTAGCGGGGCATACGAGCAGTACTTC
CDR3: CASTGPSGAYEQYF
D: TRBD2
J: TRBJ2-7
V: TRBV19
size: -

DNA: TGCAGCGTTGACCCTAGGGGAGAGACCCAGTACTTC
CDR3: CSVDPRGETQYF
D: -
J: TRBJ2-5
V: TRBV29-1
size: -

DNA: TGCGCCAGCACCGACAGGGCGGGGAACACCGGGGAGCTGTTTTTT
CDR3: CASTDRAGNTGELFF
D: TRBD1
J: TRBJ2-2
V: TRBV5-1
size: many

DNA: TGCAGTGCAACCAAAAGGGCCGCAACTAATGAAAAACTGTTTTTT
CDR3: CSATKRAATNEKLFF
D: -
J: TRBJ1-4
V: TRBV20-1
size: many

DNA: TGCGCCAGCAGCCAAGATAGGACGGTATTCTACGAGCAGTACTTC
CDR3: CASSQDRTVFYEQYF
D: -
J: TRBJ2-7
V: TRBV4-1
size: few

DNA: TGTGCCAGCAGCCAAGCGGGGGGGGAAAACATTCAGTACTTC
CDR3: CASSQAGGENIQYF
D: TRBD2
J: TRBJ2-4
V: TRBV3-1
size: many

DNA: TGTGCCACCAGTGACCTGAAAATTAACTATGGCTACACCTTC
CDR3: CATSDLKINYGYTF
D: -
J: TRBJ1-2
V: TRBV24-1
size: many

DNA: TGTGCCAGCAGCAAAGGACTAGACCAAGAGACCCAGTACTTC
CDR3: CASSKGLDQETQYF
D: TRBD2
J: TRBJ2-5
V: TRBV12-3/TRBV12-4
size: many

DNA: TGCGCCAGCAGCCCGGGACGGTCCTACGAGGAGCAGTACTTC
CDR3: CASSPGRSYEEQYF
D: -
J: TRBJ2-7
V: TRBV5-1
size: few

DNA: TGTGCCAGCACCAAGGAGGCAGGGGCCTCCTACGAGCAGTACTTC
CDR3: CASTKEAGASYEQYF
D: -
J: TRBJ2-7
V: TRBV6-2/TRBV6-3
size: many

DNA: TGCAGTGCTAGGCGGACAGGTTCTTCCTATAATTCACCCCTCCACTTT
CDR3: CSARRTGSSYNSPLHF
D: TRBD1
J: TRBJ1-6
V: TRBV20-1
size: few

DNA: TGTGCCATCAGGCAGACAATTCGGGAAAAACTGTTTTTT
CDR3: CAIRQTIREKLFF
D: -
J: TRBJ1-4
V: TRBV10-3
size: many

DNA: TGTGCCAGCAGCTTAGTGGCCTGGGAGGGGGTCGGTGAAAAACTGTTTTTT
CDR3: CASSLVAWEGVGEKLFF
D: -
J: TRBJ1-4
V: TRBV7-2
size: many

DNA: TGTGCCAGCAGCTTGCAAAATGAGCAGTTCTTC
CDR3: CASSLQNEQFF
D: -
J: TRBJ2-1
V: TRBV7-9
size: few

DNA: TGTGCCAGCAGCGGATGGACTAGCGGGACTGATGAGCAGTTCTTC
CDR3: CASSGWTSGTDEQFF
D: TRBD2
J: TRBJ2-1
V: TRBV5-4
size: many

DNA: TGTGCCATCAGCCCTCGGGGGACCCCCACTAGCACAGATACGCAGTATTTT
CDR3: CAISPRGTPTSTDTQYF
D: -
J: TRBJ2-3
V: TRBV10-3
size: few

DNA: TGTGCCAGCAGTCCAGACCCCCTTTATGGCTACACCTTC
CDR3: CASSPDPLYGYTF
D: -
J: TRBJ1-2
V: TRBV25-1
size: few

DNA: TGTGCCAGCAGCTCGGACAGGGAGGGGCAGCCCCAGCATTTT
CDR3: CASSSDREGQPQHF
D: TRBD1
J: TRBJ1-5
V: TRBV7-2
size: -

DNA: TGCAGCGCTGACCCCCAACAGGGGGCGGGCTACACCTTC
CDR3: CSADPQQGAGYTF
D: TRBD1
J: TRBJ1-2
V: TRBV29-1
size: many

DNA: TGTGCCAGCCTCTTGCGGGCAGCCGGCAAAAACATTCAGTACTTC
CDR3: CASLLRAAGKNIQYF
D: -
J: TRBJ2-4
V: TRBV12-3/TRBV12-4
size: many

DNA: TGCGCCAGCAGCAGGGTTCCCTCTAGCACAGATACGCAGTATTTT
CDR3: CASSRVPSSTDTQYF
D: -
J: TRBJ2-3
V: TRBV4-1
size: many

DNA: TGCAGTGCACCACTAGCGGGGGGCGGTGAGCAGTTCTTC
CDR3: CSAPLAGGGEQFF
D: TRBD2
J: TRBJ2-1
V: TRBV20-1
size: -

DNA: TGTGCCAGCAGCCATTATAGCAGAACTAATGAAAAACTGTTTTTT
CDR3: CASSHYSRTNEKLFF
D: -
J: TRBJ1-4
V: TRBV3-1
size: many

DNA: TGTGCCAGCAGGATGGACAGGGCGCCAACAGATACGCAGTATTTT
CDR3: CASRMDRAPTDTQYF
D: TRBD1
J: TRBJ2-3
V: TRBV2
size: many

DNA: TGTGCCAGCAGCGATCCAAGGACAGGGTGGGATCAGCCCCAGCATTTT
CDR3: CASSDPRTGWDQPQHF
D: TRBD1
J: TRBJ1-5
V: TRBV5-5
size: many

DNA: TGTGCCATCGGGGGACTCCGTCTAAACATTCAGTACTTC
CDR3: CAIGGLRLNIQYF
D: -
J: TRBJ2-4
V: TRBV2
size: -

DNA: TGTGCCAGCAGTTTGTGGCAGAAAAATAATGAGCAGTTCTTC
CDR3: CASSLWQKNNEQFF
D: -
J: TRBJ2-1
V: TRBV12-3/TRBV12-4
size: many

DNA: TGTGCCAGCAGCTGGGACAAAAACACCGGGGAGCTGTTTTTT
CDR3: CASSWDKNTGELFF
D: -
J: TRBJ2-2
V: TRBV7-3
size: few

DNA: TGCGCCAGCAGCCTGGGATCCACCTACGAGCAGTACTTC
CDR3: CASSLGSTYEQYF
D: -
J: TRBJ2-7
V: TRBV4-3
size: many

DNA: TGTGCCAGCAGTTTAGTGGGACAGGGCCCTCCCACCGGGGAGCTGTTTTTT
CDR3: CASSLVGQGPPTGELFF
D: TRBD1
J: TRBJ2-2
V: TRBV28
size: few

DNA: TGTGCTAGTGGTGGGAGCACTCGGAACACTGAAGCTTTCTTT
CDR3: CASGGSTRNTEAFF
D: -
J: TRBJ1-1
V: TRBV12-5
size: many

DNA: TGTGCCAGCAGCTTTCTGGGAGTTTCTTACCGGGAGCAGTTCTTC
CDR3: CASSFLGVSYREQFF
D: -
J: TRBJ2-1
V: TRBV11-2
size: few

DNA: TGTGCCAGCGTAATCAGGGGGCAGAATTCACCCCTCCACTTT
CDR3: CASVIRGQNSPLHF
D: TRBD1
J: TRBJ1-6
V: TRBV6-1
size: -

DNA: TGCAGCGCCGCCGCCCCGTACACTGAAGCTTTCTTT
CDR3: CSAAAPYTEAFF
D: -
J: TRBJ1-1
V: TRBV29-1
size: -

DNA: TGCAGTGCCCGGACAGGGGCCAACAATTCACCCCTCCACTTT
CDR3: CSARTGANNSPLHF
D: TRBD1
J: TRBJ1-6
V: TRBV20-1
size: many

DNA: TGTGCCAGCTCACCGGACAGGGGGAAGAATCAGCCCCAGCATTTT
CDR3: CASSPDRGKNQPQHF
D: TRBD1
J: TRBJ1-5
V: TRBV18
size: many

DNA: TGTGCCAGCAGCCCAGACAGGGCTTGGGATGGCTACACCTTC
CDR3: CASSPDRAWDGYTF
D: TRBD1
J: TRBJ1-2
V: TRBV9
size: many

DNA: TGCGCCAGCAGCCAAGTAGACGGGGGAAGTACCGGGGAGCTGTTTTTT
CDR3: CASSQVDGGSTGELFF
D: -
J: TRBJ2-2
V: TRBV4-3
size: many

DNA: TGTGCCAGCAGCGAGAGGGACTTGAACTATGGCTACACCTTC
CDR3: CASSERDLNYGYTF
D: -
J: TRBJ1-2
V: TRBV7-8
size: -